The 32 T cell receptor beta chains listed next were all sequenced from one sample in a study of blood T cells in healthy people across ages. For the second PCR, which ran for about 7 to 11 cycles, a sample-barcoded 5' primer and a J-beta primer mix were used. TCRdb called the 5' RACE reads again in MiXCR, with one record for every CDR3 protein. This sample has around 1,000,000 distinct CDR3 sequences, with under 30% found just once. This sample also appeared in a second study, on T cells of mothers and their children.

The specimen sequenced was blood. The receptor source for this set is a girl aged 2-10 years in good health.

A few counts support this clonotype. The chain carries TRBV7-2 and TRBJ2-5; D might be TRBD1 (5 bases). With 10 bases removed from V and 1 base from J, the gap between germline ends came to 16 bases. The CDR3 is 14 amino acids. Per the germline V gene, CDR1 is SGHTA and CDR2 is FQGNSA. The CDR3, as DNA: TGTGCCACCTCAACCATACAGGTCCAAGAGACCCAGTACTTC. Amino acid sequence: CATSTIQVQETQYF.

This clonotype was counted a few times. This chain joins TRBV6-5 and TRBJ2-2, with a tentative D call TRBD1 (6 bases). CDR1 is MNHEY, CDR2 SVGAGI, per germline. The CDR3 runs to 14 residues. V was shortened by 0 bases and J by 6 bases, with 8 bases between the two germline ends. The CDR3 DNA follows: TGTGCCAGCAGTTACTCCCCAGGGGCCGGGGAGCTGTTTTTT. It specifies CASSYSPGAGELFF.

This chain joins TRBV14 and TRBJ2-5; the D is unclear. This CDR3 has 17 amino acids. V was clipped by 0 bases and J by 6 bases, with 20 bases between them. The germline V gene encodes CDR1 SGHDN and CDR2 FVKESK. The CDR3 spells CASSQDPLLRKGQTQYF. The CDR3, as DNA: TGTGCCAGCAGCCAAGACCCCCTGCTCCGGAAAGGTCAGACCCAGTACTTC. The entire variable domain, with the rest obtained from reference TRBV14 and TRBJ2-5, is as follows: EAGVTQFPSHSVIEKGQTVTLRCDPISGHDNLYWYRRVMGKEIKFLLHFVKESKQDESGMPNNRFLAERTGGTYSTLKVQPAELEDSGVYFCASSQDPLLRKGQTQYFGPGTRLLVL.

This clonotype came up once. J is TRBJ2-3 and V is TRBV6-6; D is uncertain. The germline V gene encodes CDR1 MNHNY and CDR2 SVGAGI (reference sequence). V was cut by 2 bases and J by 4 bases, with 10 bases left in between. The CDR3 extends over 14 amino acids. CDR3 residues: CASSYIEEPDTQYF. DNA for the CDR3: TGTGCCAGCAGTTACATTGAGGAACCAGATACGCAGTATTTT.

This clonotype was detected only a few times. The chain has TRBV7-9 and TRBJ2-7, with 9 nucleotides matching TRBD1. The CDR3 is made up of 15 amino acids. Unmatched junction bases numbered 10, after V lost 4 bases and J lost 6 bases. Germline-derived CDR1 and CDR2 are SEHNR and FQNEAQ (reference sequence). The CDR3: CASSSTGTGSSEQYF. The DNA of the CDR3 is TGTGCCAGCAGCTCTACCGGGACAGGGAGTAGCGAGCAGTACTTC.

The chain carries TRBV7-3 and TRBJ2-1; D perhaps matches TRBD2 (6 bases). This CDR3 has 17 amino acids. Germline V gene sequence: CDR1 SGHTA, CDR2 FQGTGA. V dropped 1 base and J dropped 2 bases, with 15 bases sitting between them. In nucleotides, the CDR3 is TGTGCCAGCAGCTTAAGTATTGGGAGGCCACCCTACAATGAGCAGTTCTTC. This codes for CASSLSIGRPPYNEQFF.

The chain links TRBV3-1 to TRBJ2-5; possible D gene TRBD2, 7 bases. This CDR3 has 16 amino acids. Germline V gives CDR1 LGHDT, CDR2 YNNKEL (reference sequence). Trimming stripped 4 bases from V and 0 bases from J, with 15 bases between. CDR3 protein: CASSPRGAGYQETQYF. As DNA, the CDR3 is TGTGCCAGCAGCCCTCGGGGGGCGGGGTACCAAGAGACCCAGTACTTC.

The chain recombines TRBV29-1 with TRBJ2-1; 7 bases agree with TRBD2. This CDR3 region has 13 residues. The V segment lost 1 base and the J segment 9 bases; nucleotides outside the gene matches: 6. Germline V gene lookup returns CDR1 SQVTM and CDR2 ANQGSEA. The CDR3 DNA follows: TGCAGCGTTGAAGTGGGAGGGTCCGGTGAGCAGTTCTTC. Translating gives CSVEVGGSGEQFF.

V is TRBV12-3 or TRBV12-4 and J is TRBJ1-1; TRBD1 agrees at 8 bases. The V and J ends lost 6 bases and 0 bases, in that order; junction bases with no gene match: 12. This CDR3 spans 17 amino acids. CDR3 region: CASSLPGTGLMNTEAFF. Written as DNA, the CDR3 is TGTGCCAGCAGCCTGCCCGGGACAGGTCTTATGAACACTGAAGCTTTCTTT.

This rearrangement joins TRBV20-1 to TRBJ1-1, with TRBD1 matching over 11 bases. In germline, CDR1 is DFQATT, CDR2 SNEGSKA (reference sequence). The V and J ends lost 6 bases and 8 bases, in that order; junction bases with no gene match: 8. The CDR3 runs 13 residues. CDR3 DNA: TGCAGTGCCCGGGACAGGGGGAGTCCCGAAGCTTTCTTT. It specifies CSARDRGSPEAFF.

This chain links TRBV15 with TRBJ2-5; 14 bases map to TRBD2. The J call may be incorrect, as the DNA end agrees better with TRBJ2-1. The CDR3 is 19 residues long. Germline CDR1 reads LNHNV; CDR2 reads YYDKDF (reference sequence). The CDR3 DNA is TGTGCCACCAGCAGATCCGGGACTAGCGGGAGTGGTTTGCATAATGAGCAGTTCTTC. It yields the protein CATSRSGTSGSGLHNEQFF.

This clonotype has a handful of counts. V usage is TRBV20-1 and J usage is TRBJ2-3; 13 nucleotides line up with TRBD2. The CDR3 totals 18 residues. V shed 0 bases and J 4 bases; nucleotides not matched to a gene: 10. Germline CDR1 reads DFQATT; CDR2 reads SNEGSKA (reference sequence). This CDR3 reads CSARDLVGLAGTPDTQYF. The CDR3 bases are TGCAGTGCTAGAGATCTCGTGGGACTAGCGGGGACACCAGATACGCAGTATTTT.

This clonotype was recorded a few times. The J gene is TRBJ2-1, the V gene TRBV5-1; D might be TRBD2 (5 bases). TRBJ2-5 explains the end of the DNA better; the J call may be wrong. In germline, CDR1 is SGHRS, CDR2 YFSETQ. The CDR3 totals 13 residues. This chain's CDR3 is CASTGEGIQTQYF. CDR3 DNA sequence: TGCGCCAGCACCGGTGAGGGTATCCAGACCCAGTACTTC.

This clonotype showed up just a few times. DNA for the CDR3: TGTGCCAGCAGCCTCGGACAGGGAAAGGCACCCCTCCACTTT. Amino acids: CASSLGQGKAPLHF. The chain recombines TRBV7-9 with TRBJ1-6; 8 bases match TRBD1. Germline CDR1 SEHNR, CDR2 FQNEAQ (reference sequence). V shed 5 bases, J shed 11 bases, and the junction held 8 bases outside the gene matches. The CDR3 sequence is 14 residues long.

The chain joins TRBV20-1 to TRBJ2-1; D call uncertain. Germline CDR1 and CDR2: DFQATT and SNEGSKA (reference sequence). CDR3 size: 14 residues. Trimming left V 6 bases short and J 6 bases short, with 18 bases between. The CDR3 reads CSALLYRTTNEQFF. In DNA, the CDR3 is TGCAGTGCCCTACTTTATAGGACCACCAATGAGCAGTTCTTC.

This clonotype turned up a few times. This rearrangement joins TRBV12-3 or TRBV12-4 to TRBJ1-5; D is uncertain. V shed 3 bases and J shed 7 bases, with 10 bases lying between them. CDR3 length equals 13 residues. The CDR3 DNA reads as TGTGCCAGCAGTTTCGCGGTTTTGCAGCCCCAGCATTTT. Amino acids: CASSFAVLQPQHF.

V gene TRBV15 combines with J gene TRBJ2-3; no clear D gene. There are 16 residues in the CDR3. Germline loops: CDR1 LNHNV, CDR2 YYDKDF (reference sequence). Trimming pared 1 base from V and 0 bases from J, leaving 11 bases between. The CDR3 sequence is CATSRGPGRSTDTQYF. The CDR3 bases are TGTGCCACCAGCAGAGGGCCAGGCCGAAGCACAGATACGCAGTATTTT. The variable domain in full, with the rest retrieved from reference TRBV15 and TRBJ2-3, is DAMVIQNPRYQVTQFGKPVTLSCSQTLNHNVMYWYQQKSSQAPKLLFHYYDKDFNNEADTPDNFQSRRPNTSFCFLDIRSPGLGDTAMYLCATSRGPGRSTDTQYFGPGTRLTVL.

V gene TRBV20-1 combines with J gene TRBJ2-4; 10 bases are a match to TRBD1. V trimming: 3 bases; J trimming: 9 bases; junction bases outside the gene matches: 20. This CDR3 comprises 18 residues. Per the germline V gene, CDR1 is DFQATT and CDR2 is SNEGSKA (reference sequence). CDR3 DNA sequence: TGCAGTGCTAGTGAGGAAGGGACAGGGGAAATAATAAGTGGCATTCAGTACTTC. Encoded protein: CSASEEGTGEIISGIQYF.

As to this clonotype: A junction end diverges from the germline sequence, so it may reflect a read error. This chain connects TRBV20-1 to TRBJ2-3, with 9 bases lining up with TRBD1. This CDR3 spans 16 amino acids. CDR1 and CDR2 (germline): DFQATT, SNEGSKA (reference sequence). CDR3 region: CIARDGGTGFVDTQYF. As DNA, the CDR3 is TGCATTGCTAGAGATGGGGGGACAGGGTTTGTAGATACGCAGTATTTT.

This chain links TRBV20-1 with TRBJ2-3; TRBD2 matches at 13 bases. CDR1 is DFQATT, CDR2 SNEGSKA, per germline (reference sequence). The CDR3 is made up of 18 amino acids. The V and J ends lost 6 bases and 3 bases, in that order; junction bases with no gene match: 15. Written as DNA, the CDR3 is TGCAGTGCAACGGGAGGGGGACTAGCGGGAAAGGTTACAGATACGCAGTATTTT. Its protein is CSATGGGLAGKVTDTQYF.

This clonotype has more than one count but fewer than ten. V usage is TRBV19 and J usage is TRBJ2-7, with TRBD2 matching over 7 bases. Germline V gene data show CDR1 as LNHDA and CDR2 as SQIVND (reference sequence). V shed 3 bases, J shed 4 bases, and the junction held 9 bases outside the gene matches. The CDR3 spans 15 residues. In nucleotides, the CDR3 is TGTGCCAGTAGTATGGGGCAGGGACTAAGATACGAGCAGTACTTC. It encodes CASSMGQGLRYEQYF.

The rearrangement joins TRBV29-1 to TRBJ1-2; D call uncertain. The germline V and J ends were trimmed by 7 bases and 6 bases, with 15 bases remaining between them. The CDR3 length is 12 residues. Germline loops: CDR1 SQVTM, CDR2 ANQGSEA. CDR3 region: CSATQPGDGYTF. CDR3 coding DNA: TGCAGCGCTACGCAACCAGGTGATGGCTACACCTTC. The whole variable domain, filled in from reference TRBV29-1 and TRBJ1-2, reads SAVISQKPSRDICQRGTSLTIQCQVDSQVTMMFWYRQQPGQSLTLIATANQGSEATYESGFVIDKFPISRPNLTFSTLTVSNMSPEDSSIYLCSATQPGDGYTFGSGTRLTVV.

This clonotype was detected only a few times. This chain connects TRBV28 to TRBJ2-5; TRBD2 matches at 9 bases. This CDR3 comprises 15 residues. Germline V lookup: CDR1 MDHEN, CDR2 SYDVKM. With 10 bases clipped from V and 4 bases from J, the junction kept 13 bases outside the gene matches. As DNA, the CDR3 is TGTGCCACCAACCGGGCGGGAGGGCCAAGAGAGACCCAGTACTTC. It codes for CATNRAGGPRETQYF.

This clonotype has a handful of counts. The genes are TRBV28 and TRBJ1-2; the match to TRBD1 covers 9 bases. V gave up 3 bases and J gave up 6 bases; unmatched junction bases: 5. From germline, CDR1 is MDHEN and CDR2 SYDVKM. CDR3 size: 14 residues. For the CDR3, the DNA is TGTGCCAGCAGTTTTATAGGGACAGGGCATGGCTACACCTTC. It encodes CASSFIGTGHGYTF.

J is TRBJ2-5 and V is TRBV13; D is possibly TRBD1 (6 bases). V was trimmed by 4 bases and J by 2 bases, leaving 17 bases between them. The CDR3 consists of 16 residues. Looked up from germline, CDR1 is PRHDT and CDR2 is FYEKMQ (reference sequence). The CDR3 region is CASSSDKQGTQETQYF. The DNA for the CDR3 is TGTGCCAGCAGCTCCGATAAACAGGGTACGCAAGAGACCCAGTACTTC.

V is TRBV20-1 and J is TRBJ2-7, with 9 nucleotides matching TRBD2. Germline V gives CDR1 DFQATT, CDR2 SNEGSKA (reference sequence). V was pared by 4 bases and J by 5 bases, with 9 bases of the junction left unmatched. The CDR3 totals 14 residues. The DNA of the CDR3 is TGCAGTGCTACGGGCGGGGGGGTCATCGACGAGCAGTACTTC. Its protein product is CSATGGGVIDEQYF.

This chain joins TRBV29-1 and TRBJ1-3; the D is unclear. Germline assignment: CDR1 SQVTM and CDR2 ANQGSEA. The CDR3 covers 13 residues. V was trimmed by 4 bases and J by 0 bases, leaving 7 bases between them. For the CDR3, the DNA is TGCAGCGTTGTCGGGGACTCTGGAAACACCATATATTTT. Its translation: CSVVGDSGNTIYF.

The chain combines TRBV11-2 with TRBJ1-6; 9 nucleotides line up with TRBD1. The CDR3 has 15 residues. The junction had 5 bases not matched to a gene; V was cut back by 4 bases and J by 7 bases. CDR1 is SGHAT, CDR2 FQNNGV, per germline. The CDR3 loop is CASSSRGTGNSPLHF. CDR3 sequence (DNA): TGTGCCAGCAGCTCGAGGGGGACAGGGAATTCACCCCTCCACTTT.

The chain employs TRBV4-1 and TRBJ2-2; D is unclear. The CDR3 covers 15 residues. Trimming stripped 3 bases from V and 1 base from J, with 9 bases between. Germline CDR1 is MGHRA and CDR2 is YSYEKL. CDR3 sequence (DNA): TGCGCCAGCAGCCATCCTGGCGGGAACACCGGGGAGCTGTTTTTT. Translating it yields CASSHPGGNTGELFF.

This clonotype was counted between two and nine times. The V call is TRBV21-1, the J call TRBJ2-7; the D call of TRBD1 is as the table states it, not checked on the DNA. TRBV21-1 is described as a pseudogene. The CDR3 covers 11 residues. Here the CDR3 DNA reads TGTGCCAGCAGCGAATGGACAGGGAGGTACTTC. Translation gives CASSEWTGRYF.

A few counts support this clonotype. The V call is TRBV4-1, the J call TRBJ2-5; the match to TRBD1 covers 10 bases. The junction had 7 bases not matched to a gene; V was cut back by 0 bases and J by 6 bases. The CDR3 has 16 amino acids. The germline gives CDR1 MGHRA, CDR2 YSYEKL. The CDR3 loop reads CASSQDTGTGDQTQYF. In nucleotides, the CDR3 is TGCGCCAGCAGCCAAGACACCGGGACAGGGGATCAGACCCAGTACTTC.

The chain uses TRBV5-6 and TRBJ2-4; D call uncertain. V lost 2 bases to trimming and J lost 3 bases, with 9 bases between them. From germline, CDR1 is SGHDT and CDR2 YYEEEE. CDR3 length equals 14 residues. CDR3 in DNA: TGTGCCAGCAGCTTCGACGTTGTCAAAAACATTCAGTACTTC. This sequence encodes CASSFDVVKNIQYF. Complete variable domain (other parts from reference TRBV5-6 and TRBJ2-4): DAGVTQSPTHLIKTRGQQVTLRCSPKSGHDTVSWYQQALGQGPQFIFQYYEEEERQRGNFPDRFSGHQFPNYSSELNVNALLLGDSALYLCASSFDVVKNIQYFGAGTRLSVL.